The clone carrying this T cell receptor beta chain has just a few counts. Its antigen is undetermined. No treatment of any kind had been given to any patient before thyroid surgery. The data were obtained in a study of metastatic and nonmetastatic thyroid tumors. Across the whole study: Comparison of repertoires was carried out across blood and tumor or nodule tissue from malignant and benign thyroid patients.

Authors' methods: Clinicopathological groups of papillary thyroid cancer showed CDR3 differences that were used to build a distant-metastasis classifier. With MiXCR, TCRdb reprocessed the PCR reads. These V and J calls derive from TCRdb rather than the authors' analysis. The table has roughly 64,000 clones, about 3.8% seen once. The CDR3 extends over 12 amino acids. CDR1 and CDR2 (germline): MNHEY, SVGEGT. Trimming removed 7 bases from V and 6 bases from J, with 12 bases in between. Broader study findings: It was reportedly found that TCR beta diversity was significantly higher in malignant thyroid tumors than in benign nodules, a difference seen in both blood and tumor samples.

This clonotype was sampled from a female donor with papillary thyroid cancer or a benign thyroid nodule (not recorded which). Some clones in this sample may be carry-over from other donors' samples. Sequenced input: blood. The V gene is TRBV6-2 or TRBV6-3, the J gene TRBJ1-2, with D possibly matching TRBD1 (6 bases). CDR3 bases: TGTGCCAGCAAGACAGGTAATGATGGCTACACCTTC. Its protein is CASKTGNDGYTF.